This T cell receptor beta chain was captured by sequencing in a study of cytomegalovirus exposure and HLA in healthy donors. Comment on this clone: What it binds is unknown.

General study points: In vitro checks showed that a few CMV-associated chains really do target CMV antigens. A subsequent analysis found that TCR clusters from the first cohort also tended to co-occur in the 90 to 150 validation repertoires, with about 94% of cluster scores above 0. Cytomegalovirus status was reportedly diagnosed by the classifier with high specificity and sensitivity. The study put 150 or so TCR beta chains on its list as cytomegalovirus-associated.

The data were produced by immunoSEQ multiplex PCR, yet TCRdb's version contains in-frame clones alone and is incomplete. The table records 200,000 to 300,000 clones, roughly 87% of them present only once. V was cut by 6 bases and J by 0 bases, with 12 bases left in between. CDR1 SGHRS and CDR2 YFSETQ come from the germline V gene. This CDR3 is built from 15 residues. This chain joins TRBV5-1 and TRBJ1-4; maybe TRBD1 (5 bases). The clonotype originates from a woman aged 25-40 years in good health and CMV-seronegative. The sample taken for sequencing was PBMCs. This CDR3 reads CASTLRGATNEKLFF. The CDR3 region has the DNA TGCGCCAGCACCCTGCGGGGGGCAACTAATGAAAAACTGTTTTTT.